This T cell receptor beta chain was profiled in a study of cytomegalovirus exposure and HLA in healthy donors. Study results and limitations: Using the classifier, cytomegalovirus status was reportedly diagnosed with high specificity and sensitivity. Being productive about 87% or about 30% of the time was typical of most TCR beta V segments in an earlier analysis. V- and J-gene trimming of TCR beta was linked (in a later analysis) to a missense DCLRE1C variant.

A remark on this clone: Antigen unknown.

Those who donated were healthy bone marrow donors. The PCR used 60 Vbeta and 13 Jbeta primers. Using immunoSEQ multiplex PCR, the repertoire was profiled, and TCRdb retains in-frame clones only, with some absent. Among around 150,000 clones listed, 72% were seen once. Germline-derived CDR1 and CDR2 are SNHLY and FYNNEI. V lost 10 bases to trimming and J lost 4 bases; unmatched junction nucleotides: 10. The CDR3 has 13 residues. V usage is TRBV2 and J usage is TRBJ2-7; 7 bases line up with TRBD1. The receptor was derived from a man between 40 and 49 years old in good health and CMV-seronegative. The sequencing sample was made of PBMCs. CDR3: CATTTGSGYEQYF. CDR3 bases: TGTGCCACCACGACAGGGTCCGGGTACGAGCAGTACTTC.